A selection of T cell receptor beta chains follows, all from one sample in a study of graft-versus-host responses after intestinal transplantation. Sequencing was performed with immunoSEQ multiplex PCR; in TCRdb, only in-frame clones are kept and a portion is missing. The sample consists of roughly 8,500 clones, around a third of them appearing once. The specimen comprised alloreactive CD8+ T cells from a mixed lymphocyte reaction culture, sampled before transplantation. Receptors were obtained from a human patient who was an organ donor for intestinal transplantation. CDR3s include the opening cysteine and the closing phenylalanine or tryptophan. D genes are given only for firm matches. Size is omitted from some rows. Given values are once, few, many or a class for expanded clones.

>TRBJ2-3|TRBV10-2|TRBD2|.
TGCGCCAGCAGTGAGGCGCAGACTAGCGGGAGAGGAGATACGCAGTATTTT
CASSEAQTSGRGDTQYF
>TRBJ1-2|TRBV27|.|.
TGTGCCAGCATGCCGATCGTCATGCGCGGGACCCCGCTCGACTATGGCTACACCTTC
CASMPIVMRGTPLDYGYTF
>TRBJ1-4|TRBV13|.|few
TGTGCCAGCAGCTCAACCGGGGGGTGGAATGAAAAACTGTTTTTT
CASSSTGGWNEKLFF
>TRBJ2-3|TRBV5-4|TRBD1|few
TGTGCCAGCAGCCCTGGGGCTGGGACAGGGGGGACTAGCACAGATACGCAGTATTTT
CASSPGAGTGGTSTDTQYF
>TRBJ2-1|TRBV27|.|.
TGTGCCAGCAGTTTATCGGCTAGCTCCTACAATGAGCAGTTCTTC
CASSLSASSYNEQFF
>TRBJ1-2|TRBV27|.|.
TGTGCCAGCAGTTTAGGACAAAACTATGGCTACACCTTC
CASSLGQNYGYTF
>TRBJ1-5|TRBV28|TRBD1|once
TGTGCCAGCAGTCCATGGGACTCTAACAGGGGGACTAATCAGCCCCAGCATTTT
CASSPWDSNRGTNQPQHF
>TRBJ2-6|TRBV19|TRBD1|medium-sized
TGTGCCAGTAGTATTCCAGACAGGGGATCGAACGTCCTGACTTTC
CASSIPDRGSNVLTF
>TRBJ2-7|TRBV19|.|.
TGTGCCAGTAGTCCCTCAGGCGCCTCCTCCTACGAGCAGTACTTC
CASSPSGASSYEQYF
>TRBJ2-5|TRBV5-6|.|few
TGTGCCAGCAGCTTCACCCAGGCCCGGGAGACCCAGTACTTC
CASSFTQARETQYF
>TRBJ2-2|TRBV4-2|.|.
TGTGCCAGCAGCCCCCGGGGAGATAACACCGGGGAGCTGTTTTTT
CASSPRGDNTGELFF
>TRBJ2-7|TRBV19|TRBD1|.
TGTGCCAGTAGTATAGGGACAGGGGCATACGAGCAGTACTTC
CASSIGTGAYEQYF
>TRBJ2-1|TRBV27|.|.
TGTGCCAGCACCCCGAGGCTAGGAGGCAACAATGAGCAGTTCTTC
CASTPRLGGNNEQFF
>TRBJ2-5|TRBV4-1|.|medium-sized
TGCGCCAGCAGCCAAGATTTAAGGGGAGAGACCCAGTACTTC
CASSQDLRGETQYF
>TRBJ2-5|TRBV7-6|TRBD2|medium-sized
TGTGCCAGCAGTCCGGGGGGTCCAGAGATGACCCAGTACTTC
CASSPGGPEMTQYF
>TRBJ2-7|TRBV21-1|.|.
TGTGCCAGCAGCAAAAGCCTAGCGGTCTACGAGCAGTACTTC
CASSKSLAVYEQYF
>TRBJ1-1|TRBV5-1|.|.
TGCGCCAGCAGCTTGGGGGGGGATAGGACTGAAGCTTTCTTT
CASSLGGDRTEAFF
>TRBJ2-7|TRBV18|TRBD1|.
TGTGCCAACTCACCCAACCCGGGCAGGGGGCCCCACGAGCAGTACTTC
CANSPNPGRGPHEQYF
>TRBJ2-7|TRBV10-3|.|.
TGTGCCACCCGAGGAGATCGATACGAGCAGTACTTC
CATRGDRYEQYF
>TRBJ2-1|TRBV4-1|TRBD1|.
TGCGCCAGCAGCCTCTCGAGGGACAGCGGTGGTGAGCAGTTCTTC
CASSLSRDSGGEQFF
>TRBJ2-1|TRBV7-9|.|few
TGTGCCAGCAGCCCGGGACTTCGATACAATGAGCAGTTCTTC
CASSPGLRYNEQFF
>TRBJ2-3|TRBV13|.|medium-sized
TGTGCCAGCAGCTTGAGCGGGCCGACATACACAGATACGCAGTATTTT
CASSLSGPTYTDTQYF
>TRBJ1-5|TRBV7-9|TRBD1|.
TGTGCCAGCAGCCCCGGACAGGGTGACCAGCCCCAGCATTTT
CASSPGQGDQPQHF
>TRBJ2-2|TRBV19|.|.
TGTGCCAGTAGTATCGTCCAGGTTTTCACCGGGGAGCTGTTTTTT
CASSIVQVFTGELFF
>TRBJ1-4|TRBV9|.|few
TGTGCCAGCAGCGTGTCCGTTGGAGCGGGTGAAAAACTGTTTTTT
CASSVSVGAGEKLFF
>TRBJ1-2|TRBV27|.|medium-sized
TGTGCCAGCAGGCAACAGGGAAATGGCTACACCTTC
CASRQQGNGYTF
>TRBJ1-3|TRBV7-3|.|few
TGTGCCAGCAGCGCAGGTCCTAATTTAGTTGGAAACACCATATATTTT
CASSAGPNLVGNTIYF
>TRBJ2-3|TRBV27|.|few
TGTGCCAGCAGTCCAAAAACATACAGGCCTGCTAGCACAGATACGCAGTATTTT
CASSPKTYRPASTDTQYF
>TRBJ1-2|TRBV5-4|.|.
TGTGCCAGCAAATTACGGCTCCGGAGCTATGGCTACACCTTC
CASKLRLRSYGYTF
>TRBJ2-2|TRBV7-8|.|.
TGTGCCAGCAGCTTAGCGTACAGAGACACCGGGGAGCTGTTTTTT
CASSLAYRDTGELFF
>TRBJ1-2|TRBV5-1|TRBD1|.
TGCGCCAGCAGCTCCCGACAGGGGACGGACGGCTACACCTTC
CASSSRQGTDGYTF
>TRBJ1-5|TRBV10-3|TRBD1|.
TGTGCCATAGGACAGGGGAATCAGCCCCAGCATTTT
CAIGQGNQPQHF
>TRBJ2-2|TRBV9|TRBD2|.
TGTGCCAGCAGCGGAGAGCGGGGGGCCATCCTTAACACCGGGGAGCTGTTTTTT
CASSGERGAILNTGELFF
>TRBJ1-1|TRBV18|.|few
TGTGCCAGCTCACCTCACAGGTGGAGCACTGAAGCTTTCTTT
CASSPHRWSTEAFF
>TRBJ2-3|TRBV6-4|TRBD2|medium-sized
TGTGCCAGCAGTGACTCGACTAGCGGGAGCACAGATACGCAGTATTTT
CASSDSTSGSTDTQYF
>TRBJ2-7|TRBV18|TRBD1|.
TGTGCCAGCTCGCCCGGGACAGGAGCCTACGAGCAGTACTTC
CASSPGTGAYEQYF
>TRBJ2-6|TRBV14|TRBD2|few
TGTGCCAGCAGCCAAGAACAGCGGGGCTACTCTGGGGCCAACGTCCTGACTTTC
CASSQEQRGYSGANVLTF
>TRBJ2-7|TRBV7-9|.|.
TGTGCCAGCGGAATCAGGAATTCCTACGAGCAGTACTTC
CASGIRNSYEQYF
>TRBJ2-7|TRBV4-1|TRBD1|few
TGCGCCAGCAGCCCGGACAGGGGCCTATACGAGCAGTACTTC
CASSPDRGLYEQYF
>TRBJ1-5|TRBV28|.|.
TGTGCCAGCAGTTTCGAGGTGACCAACAATCAGCCCCAGCATTTT
CASSFEVTNNQPQHF
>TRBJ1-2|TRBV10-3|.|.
TGTGCCATCAACCCCCGCAGGATTTCCAACTATGGCTACACCTTC
CAINPRRISNYGYTF
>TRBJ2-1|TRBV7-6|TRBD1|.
TGTGCCAGCAGCCCCCTCCTGGGACAGGGCTCTTACAATGAGCAGTTCTTC
CASSPLLGQGSYNEQFF
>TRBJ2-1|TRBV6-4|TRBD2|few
TGTGCCACCAAGCTAGCGGGGCATAACAATGAGCAGTTCTTC
CATKLAGHNNEQFF
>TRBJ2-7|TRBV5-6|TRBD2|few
TGTGCCAGCAGCAGCGGGACTAGCGGGGGGAGCTCCTACGAGCAGTACTTC
CASSSGTSGGSSYEQYF
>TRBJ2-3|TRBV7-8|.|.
TGTGCCAGCAGCTTAGCGAGCGTGGGCACAGATACGCAGTATTTT
CASSLASVGTDTQYF
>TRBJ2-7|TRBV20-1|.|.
TGCAGTGCTAGCGGGAGAGGAGAGCAGTACTTC
CSASGRGEQYF
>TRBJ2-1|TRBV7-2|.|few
TGTGCCAGCAGCTTAGCGTTGGTGTTGGGGGGTTGGGATGAGCAGTTCTTC
CASSLALVLGGWDEQFF
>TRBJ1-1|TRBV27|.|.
TGTGCCAGCAGTTTATTGGGCAGGGCACCTGAAGCTTTCTTT
CASSLLGRAPEAFF
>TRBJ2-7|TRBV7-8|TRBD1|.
TGTGCCAGCTCCGTCAGGGGGCCCTCCTACGAGCAGTACTTC
CASSVRGPSYEQYF
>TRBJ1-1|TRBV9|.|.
TGTGCCAGCAGCGTGCTACCTCATACCACTGAAGCTTTCTTT
CASSVLPHTTEAFF
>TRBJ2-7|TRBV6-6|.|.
TGTGCCAGCAGTTACTCCTGGAGGGTCGGGGTGAACGAGCAGTACTTC
CASSYSWRVGVNEQYF
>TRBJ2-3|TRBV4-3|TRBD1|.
TGCGCCAGCAGCCTAAGGAACAGGGGGCTTACAGATACGCAGTATTTT
CASSLRNRGLTDTQYF
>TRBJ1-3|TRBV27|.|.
TGTGCCAGCAGCCCGACAGCCATCCCTGGAAACACCATATATTTT
CASSPTAIPGNTIYF
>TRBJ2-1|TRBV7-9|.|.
TGTGCCAGCAGCCCCGGCGCCGGACACTACAATGAGCAGTTCTTC
CASSPGAGHYNEQFF
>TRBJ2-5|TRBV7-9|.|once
TGTGCCAGCAGCTTAGGGGCTTGGGACGCCAGGGGAGAGACCCAGTACTTC
CASSLGAWDARGETQYF
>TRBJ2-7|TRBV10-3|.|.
TGTGCCATCAGTGATCTTAGGGACAAGACCTACGAGCAGTACTTC
CAISDLRDKTYEQYF